These T cell receptor beta chains were read from a single sample in a study of cytomegalovirus exposure and HLA in healthy donors. Produced via immunoSEQ multiplex PCR; TCRdb's table is partial and in-frame only. In all, the sample yields roughly 30,000 clones. The source material was PBMCs. The receptors stem from a middle-aged woman in good health and CMV-seropositive. The CDR3 runs from the conserved cysteine through the conserved F or W. A D gene is named only where the DNA matches it firmly.

v_call	d_call	cdr3_length	j_call	cdr3_nt	cdr3_aa
TRBV28	.	12	TRBJ1-1	TGTGCCAGCAGTTTAAGTGGGGGGGAGGCTTTCTTT	CASSLSGGEAFF
TRBV6-9	.	13	TRBJ2-7	TGTGCCAGCAGTGCGGGACAGTGGGACGAGCAGTACTTC	CASSAGQWDEQYF
TRBV29-1	.	14	TRBJ2-3	TGCAGCGTTATACCAGCGTACAAATCAGATACGCAGTATTTT	CSVIPAYKSDTQYF
TRBV19	TRBD2	14	TRBJ2-3	TGTGCCAGTAGGCGAACTAGCGGCACAGATACGCAGTATTTT	CASRRTSGTDTQYF
TRBV6-5	.	15	TRBJ1-1	TGTGCCAGCGCGGGCCCGGGACACGCGAACACTGAAGATTTCTTT	CASAGPGHANTEDFF
TRBV5-1	TRBD1	13	TRBJ1-1	TGCGCCAGCAGCCGAGGGGGCCACGCTGAAGCTTTCTTT	CASSRGGHAEAFF
TRBV18	TRBD2	15	TRBJ2-3	TGTGCCAGCTCACTAAGACTAGCGAAAGGAGATACGCAGTATTTT	CASSLRLAKGDTQYF
TRBV18	TRBD1	14	TRBJ2-7	TGTGCCAGCTCAACGGGACAGGAGCTCTACGAGCAGTACTTC	CASSTGQELYEQYF
TRBV11-1	.	14	TRBJ2-3	TGTGCCAGCAGCGACTTTACAGGGATAGATACGCAGTATTTT	CASSDFTGIDTQYF
TRBV4-2	TRBD2	16	TRBJ2-3	TGTGCCAGCAGCCAAGAACCAGCGGGAGGGAGAGATACGCAGTATTTT	CASSQEPAGGRDTQYF
TRBV15	.	14	TRBJ1-4	TGTGCCACCAGCAGAGGGAGGGTTTATGAAAAACTGTTTTTT	CATSRGRVYEKLFF
TRBV19	.	13	TRBJ1-5	TGTGCCAGTAGGAGACAGGAGCCGGGGCCCCAGCATTTT	CASRRQEPGPQHF
TRBV5-1	TRBD2	16	TRBJ2-1	TGCGCCAGCAGCTTTGGTGGGACTAGCGGGAGCAATGAGCAGTTCTTC	CASSFGGTSGSNEQFF
TRBV7-2	TRBD1	13	TRBJ1-2	TGTGCCAGCAGCTCGGGACAGAACTATGGCTACACCTTC	CASSSGQNYGYTF
TRBV7-9	.	15	TRBJ1-2	TGTGCCAGCAGCTTGGCCGCGGACAGTCACTATGGCTACACCTTC	CASSLAADSHYGYTF
TRBV20-1	.	11	TRBJ2-7	TGCAGTGTCCCTCACAGGTCCGAGCAGTACTTC	CSVPHRSEQYF
TRBV28	.	14	TRBJ1-2	TGTGCCAGCAGCATCAGACAGACGGTCTATGGCTACACCTTC	CASSIRQTVYGYTF
TRBV10-3	TRBD1	13	TRBJ1-2	TGTGCCACCCGGGACAGAGATAACTATGGCTACACCTTC	CATRDRDNYGYTF
TRBV30	.	12	TRBJ1-2	TGTGCCTGGAGTGTCCCGTCGTATGGCTACACCTTC	CAWSVPSYGYTF
TRBV27	TRBD1	13	TRBJ2-3	TGTGCCAGCAGTCTAGGACAGGGATATACGCAGTATTTT	CASSLGQGYTQYF
TRBV7-6	TRBD2	17	TRBJ2-7	TGTGCCAGCAGCTTAGATATAGCGGGAGGGCGATCGGGCGAGCAGTACTTC	CASSLDIAGGRSGEQYF
TRBV28	.	14	TRBJ2-7	TGTGCCAGCAGTTTAAGGTGGCGGAGTTACGAGCAGTACTTC	CASSLRWRSYEQYF
TRBV29-1	.	13	TRBJ2-7	TGCAGCGCCGTTTGGGGAGGTGGATACGAGCAGTACTTC	CSAVWGGGYEQYF
TRBV6-1	TRBD2	14	TRBJ2-7	TGTGCCAGCAGCCCCGGACTAGTTCGCCCCGAGCAGTACTTC	CASSPGLVRPEQYF
TRBV25-1	TRBD2	14	TRBJ2-1	TGTGCCAGCGTCTCCCAGGGCGGGGGAAATGAGCAGTTCTTC	CASVSQGGGNEQFF
TRBV13	.	13	TRBJ2-7	TGTGCCAGCAGCTTAGCGGAGCGATACGAGCAGTACTTC	CASSLAERYEQYF